This entry concerns a single TCR beta chain. Its antigen is not known. CDR1 SEHNR and CDR2 FQNEAQ come from the germline V gene (reference sequence). With 2 bases removed from V and 4 bases from J, the gap between germline ends came to 11 bases. The CDR3 covers 14 residues. TCRdb's table, derived via immunoSEQ multiplex PCR, lists solely in-frame clones and lacks some. The data hold some 150,000 clones, with 89% observed a single time. This entry comes from a study of T cell responses to AZD1222 COVID-19 vaccine. Study results and limitations: Vaccine-associated CD4 TCRs ranged over spike, dominating at 160-218 and 743-854.

The rearrangement joins TRBV7-9 to TRBJ1-1; TRBD1 might be the D (6 bases). The TCR comes from an adult in good health. Here the sequenced sample was peripheral blood, taken on day 0 of AZD1222 vaccination. CDR3 nucleotide sequence: TGTGCCAGCAGCTTAAAAGGGGGGACCACTGAAGCTTTCTTT. This translates into CASSLKGGTTEAFF.